The sequence of this TCR beta chain was determined in a study of CD8 T cells in ankylosing spondylitis. Whole-study results and caveats: It appeared that ankylosing spondylitis blood was characterized by a TCR beta motif of roughly 8 highly homologous variants. The authors found the disease-linked clones to be CD8+ and relatively rare in peripheral blood.

Losses at the gene ends were 1 base for V and 6 bases for J; bases not matched to a gene: 7. The CDR3 loop spans 16 amino acids. From germline, CDR1 is SGHTA and CDR2 FQGNSA. This clonotype was recorded at least ten times. Its antigen is currently unknown. Libraries of TCR beta came from quantitative 5'-RACE with molecular barcodes. TCRdb reprocessed the 5' RACE reads via MiXCR and lists one record per CDR3 protein. The sample shows 750,000 to 850,000 distinct CDR3 sequences, 10% to 15% of them seen only once. This TCR derives from a male donor with ankylosing spondylitis. Input material: blood, either unsorted or a sorted T cell fraction (not recorded which). The V gene is TRBV7-2, the J gene TRBJ2-1; 9 nucleotides align to TRBD2. The CDR3 coding sequence is TGTGCCAGCAGCTTAGTTTTACCGCGGGAGGGCAATGAGCAGTTCTTC. This codes for CASSLVLPREGNEQFF.